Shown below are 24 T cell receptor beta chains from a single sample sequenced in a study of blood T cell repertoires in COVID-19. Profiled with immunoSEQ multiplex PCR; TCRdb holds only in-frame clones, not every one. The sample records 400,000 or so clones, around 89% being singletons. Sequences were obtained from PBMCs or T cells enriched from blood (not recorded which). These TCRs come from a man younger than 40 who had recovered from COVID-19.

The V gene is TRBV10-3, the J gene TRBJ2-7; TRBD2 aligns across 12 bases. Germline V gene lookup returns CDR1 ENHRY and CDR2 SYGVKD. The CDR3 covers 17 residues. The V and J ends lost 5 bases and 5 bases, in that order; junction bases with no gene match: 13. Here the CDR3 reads CAISPLGALAGGHEQYF. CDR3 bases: TGTGCCATCAGTCCCCTGGGGGCACTAGCGGGAGGTCACGAGCAGTACTTC.

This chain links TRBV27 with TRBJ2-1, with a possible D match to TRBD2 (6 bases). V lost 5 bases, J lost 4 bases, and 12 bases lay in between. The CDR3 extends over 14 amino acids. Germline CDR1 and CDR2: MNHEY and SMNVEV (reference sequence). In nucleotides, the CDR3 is TGTGCCAGCAGTAGCATAGCGGCTTACAATGAGCAGTTCTTC. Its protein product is CASSSIAAYNEQFF.

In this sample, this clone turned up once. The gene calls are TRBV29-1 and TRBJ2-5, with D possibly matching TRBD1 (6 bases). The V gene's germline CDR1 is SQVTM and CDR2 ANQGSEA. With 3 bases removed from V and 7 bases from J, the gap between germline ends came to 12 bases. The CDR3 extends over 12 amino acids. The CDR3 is CSVDSRGVTQYF. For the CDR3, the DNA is TGCAGCGTTGATTCCAGGGGTGTGACCCAGTACTTC.

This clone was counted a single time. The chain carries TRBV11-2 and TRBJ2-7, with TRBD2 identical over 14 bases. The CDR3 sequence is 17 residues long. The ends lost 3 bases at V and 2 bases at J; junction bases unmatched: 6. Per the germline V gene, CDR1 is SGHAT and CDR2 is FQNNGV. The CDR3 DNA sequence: TGTGCCAGCAGCTTCGAGGGGACTAGCGGGAGCCCCTACGAGCAGTACTTC. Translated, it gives CASSFEGTSGSPYEQYF.

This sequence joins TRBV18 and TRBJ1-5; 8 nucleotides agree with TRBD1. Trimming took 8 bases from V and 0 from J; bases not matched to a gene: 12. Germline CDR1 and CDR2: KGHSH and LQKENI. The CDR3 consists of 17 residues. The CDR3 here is CASAQGQGAYSNQPQHF. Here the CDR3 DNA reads TGTGCCAGCGCCCAAGGACAGGGCGCATATAGCAATCAGCCCCAGCATTTT. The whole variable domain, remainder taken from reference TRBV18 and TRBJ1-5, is NAGVMQNPRHLVRRRGQEARLRCSPMKGHSHVYWYRQLPEEGLKFMVYLQKENIIDESGMPKERFSAEFPKEGPSILRIQQVVRGDSAAYFCASAQGQGAYSNQPQHFGDGTRLSIL.

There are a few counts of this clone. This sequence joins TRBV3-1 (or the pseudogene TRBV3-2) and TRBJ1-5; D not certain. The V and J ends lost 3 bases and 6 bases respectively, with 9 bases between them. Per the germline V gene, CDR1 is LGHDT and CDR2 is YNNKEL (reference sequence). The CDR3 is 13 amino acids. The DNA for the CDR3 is TGTGCCAGCAGCCAGGGCGAGAGTCAGCCCCAGCATTTT. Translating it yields CASSQGESQPQHF.

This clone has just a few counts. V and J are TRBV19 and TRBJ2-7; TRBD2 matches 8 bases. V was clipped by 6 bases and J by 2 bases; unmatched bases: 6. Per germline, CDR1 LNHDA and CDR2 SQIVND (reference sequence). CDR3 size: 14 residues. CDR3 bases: TGTGCCAGTAGCCCCCGGGAGGGCACCTACGAGCAGTACTTC. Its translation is CASSPREGTYEQYF.

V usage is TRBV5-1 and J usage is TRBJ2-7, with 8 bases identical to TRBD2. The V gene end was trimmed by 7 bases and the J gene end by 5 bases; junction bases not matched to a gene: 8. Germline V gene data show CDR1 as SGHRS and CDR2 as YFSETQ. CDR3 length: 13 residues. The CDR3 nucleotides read TGCGCCAGCTCGCAGGGGCGGGAGGACGAGCAGTACTTC. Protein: CASSQGREDEQYF. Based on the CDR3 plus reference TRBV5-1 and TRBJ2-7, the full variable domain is KAGVTQTPRYLIKTRGQQVTLSCSPISGHRSVSWYQQTPGQGLQFLFEYFSETQRNKGNFPGRFSGRQFSNSRSEMNVSTLELGDSALYLCASSQGREDEQYFGPGTRLTVT.

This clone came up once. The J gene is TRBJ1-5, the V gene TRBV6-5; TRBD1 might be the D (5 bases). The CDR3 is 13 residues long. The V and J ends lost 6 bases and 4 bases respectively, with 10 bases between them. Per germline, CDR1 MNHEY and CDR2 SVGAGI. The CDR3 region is CASRSTENQPQHF. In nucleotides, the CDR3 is TGTGCCAGCAGGTCGACAGAAAATCAGCCCCAGCATTTT.

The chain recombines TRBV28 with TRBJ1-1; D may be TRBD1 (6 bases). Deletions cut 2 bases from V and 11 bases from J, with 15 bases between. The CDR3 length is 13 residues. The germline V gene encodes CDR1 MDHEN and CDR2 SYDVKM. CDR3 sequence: CASSLVTSQGAFF. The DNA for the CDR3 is TGTGCCAGCAGTTTAGTGACATCCCAGGGGGCTTTCTTT.

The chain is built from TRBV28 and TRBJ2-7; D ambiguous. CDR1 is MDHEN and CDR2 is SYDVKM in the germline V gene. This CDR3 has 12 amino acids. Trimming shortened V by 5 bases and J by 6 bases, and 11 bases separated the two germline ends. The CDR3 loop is CASSVEALEQYF. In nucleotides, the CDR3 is TGTGCCAGCAGTGTCGAGGCACTCGAGCAGTACTTC.

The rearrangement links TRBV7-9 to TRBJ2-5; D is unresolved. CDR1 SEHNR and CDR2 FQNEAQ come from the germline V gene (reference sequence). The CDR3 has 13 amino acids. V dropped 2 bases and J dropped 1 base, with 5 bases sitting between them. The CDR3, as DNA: TGTGCCAGCAGCTTATACAGCCAAGAGACCCAGTACTTC. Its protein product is CASSLYSQETQYF.

The CDR3 bases are TGTGCCAGCAGTCCAAACAGGGTTCCTAACACTGAAGCTTTCTTT. Its translation is CASSPNRVPNTEAFF. The rearrangement joins TRBV25-1 to TRBJ1-1; possible D gene TRBD1, 6 bases. The CDR3 runs 15 residues. V was trimmed by 5 bases and J by 2 bases, leaving 15 bases between them. Germline V gene data show CDR1 as MGHDK and CDR2 as SYGVNS.

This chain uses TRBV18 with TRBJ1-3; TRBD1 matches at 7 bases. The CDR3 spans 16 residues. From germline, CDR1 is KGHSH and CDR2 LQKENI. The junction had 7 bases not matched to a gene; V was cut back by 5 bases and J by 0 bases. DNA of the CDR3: TGTGCCAGCTCAACGTTGACAGGGCCCTCTGGAAACACCATATATTTT. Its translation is CASSTLTGPSGNTIYF.

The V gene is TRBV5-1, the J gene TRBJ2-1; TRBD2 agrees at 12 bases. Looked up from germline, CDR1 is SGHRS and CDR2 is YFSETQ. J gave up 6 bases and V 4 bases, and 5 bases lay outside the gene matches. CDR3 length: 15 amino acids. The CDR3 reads CASSTTSGRLNEQFF. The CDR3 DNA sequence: TGCGCCAGCAGCACCACTAGCGGGAGGCTCAATGAGCAGTTCTTC.

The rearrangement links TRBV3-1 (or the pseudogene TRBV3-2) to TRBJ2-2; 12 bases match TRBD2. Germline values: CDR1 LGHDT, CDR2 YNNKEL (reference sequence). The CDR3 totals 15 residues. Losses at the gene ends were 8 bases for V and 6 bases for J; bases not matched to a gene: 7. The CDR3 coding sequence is TGTGCCAGCCTCGGACTAGCGGGACGGGCCGGGGAGCTGTTTTTT. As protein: CASLGLAGRAGELFF.

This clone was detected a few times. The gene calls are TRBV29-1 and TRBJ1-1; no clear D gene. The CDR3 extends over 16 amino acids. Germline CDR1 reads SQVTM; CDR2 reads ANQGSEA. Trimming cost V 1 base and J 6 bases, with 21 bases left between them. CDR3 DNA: TGCAGCGTTGAAGGTGGGTTGGCCACGGGATCGGCTGAAGCTTTCTTT. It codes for CSVEGGLATGSAEAFF.

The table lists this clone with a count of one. The CDR3 DNA reads as TGTGCCAGCAGTTTTGCCAGGGCCACCATGAACACTGAAGCTTTCTTT. Translated, it gives CASSFARATMNTEAFF. The genes are TRBV28 and TRBJ1-1; tentatively, D is TRBD1 (5 bases). V lost 3 bases, J lost 0 bases, and 14 bases lay in between. The CDR3 is 16 residues long. Germline CDR1 MDHEN, CDR2 SYDVKM.

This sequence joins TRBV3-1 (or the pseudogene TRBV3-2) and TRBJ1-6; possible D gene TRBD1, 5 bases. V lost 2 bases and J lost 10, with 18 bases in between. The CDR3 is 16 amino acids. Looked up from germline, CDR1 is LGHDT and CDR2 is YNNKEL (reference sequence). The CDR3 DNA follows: TGTGCCAGCAGCCAAAATCTCGGGGCCGCGGGGTCACCCCTCCACTTT. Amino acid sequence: CASSQNLGAAGSPLHF.

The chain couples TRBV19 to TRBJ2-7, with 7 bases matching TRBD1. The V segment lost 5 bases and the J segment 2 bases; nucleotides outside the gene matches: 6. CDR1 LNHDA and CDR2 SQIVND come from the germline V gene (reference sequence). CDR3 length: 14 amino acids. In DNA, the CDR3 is TGTGCCAGTAGTGCACAGGGGTGGGCCTACGAGCAGTACTTC. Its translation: CASSAQGWAYEQYF.

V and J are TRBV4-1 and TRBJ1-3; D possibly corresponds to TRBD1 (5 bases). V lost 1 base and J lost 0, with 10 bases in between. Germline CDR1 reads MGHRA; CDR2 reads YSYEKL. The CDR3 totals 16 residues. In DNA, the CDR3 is TGCGCCAGCAGCCAAGTGGGGCCTAACTCTGGAAACACCATATATTTT. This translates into CASSQVGPNSGNTIYF.

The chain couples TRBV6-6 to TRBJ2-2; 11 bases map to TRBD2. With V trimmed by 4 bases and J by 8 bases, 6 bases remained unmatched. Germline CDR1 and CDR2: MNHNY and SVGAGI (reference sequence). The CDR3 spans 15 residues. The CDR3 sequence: CASSSLAGGPGELFF. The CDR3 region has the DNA TGTGCCAGCAGTTCCTTAGCGGGAGGGCCGGGGGAGCTGTTTTTT.

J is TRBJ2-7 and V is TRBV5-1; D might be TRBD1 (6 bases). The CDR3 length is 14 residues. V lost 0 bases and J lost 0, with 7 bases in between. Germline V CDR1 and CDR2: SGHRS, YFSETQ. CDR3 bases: TGCGCCAGCAGCTTGGACAGGGTCTCCTACGAGCAGTACTTC. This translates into CASSLDRVSYEQYF.

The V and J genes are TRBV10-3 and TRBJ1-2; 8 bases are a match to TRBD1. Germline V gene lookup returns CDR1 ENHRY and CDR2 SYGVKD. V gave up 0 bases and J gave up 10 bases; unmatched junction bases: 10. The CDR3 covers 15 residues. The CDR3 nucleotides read TGTGCCATCAGTGAGTCCGACAGGGGAAGGTTCGTCTACACCTTC. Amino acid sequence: CAISESDRGRFVYTF.